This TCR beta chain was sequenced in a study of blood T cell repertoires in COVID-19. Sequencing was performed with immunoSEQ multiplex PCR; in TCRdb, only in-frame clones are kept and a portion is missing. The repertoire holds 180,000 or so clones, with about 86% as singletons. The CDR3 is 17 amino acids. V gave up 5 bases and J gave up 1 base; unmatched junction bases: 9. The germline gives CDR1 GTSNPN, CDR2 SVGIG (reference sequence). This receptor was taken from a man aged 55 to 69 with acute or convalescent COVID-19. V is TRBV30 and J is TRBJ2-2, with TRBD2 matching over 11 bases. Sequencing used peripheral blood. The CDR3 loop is CAWVGAGTSGNTGELFF. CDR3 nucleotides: TGTGCCTGGGTGGGGGCTGGGACTAGCGGGAACACCGGGGAGCTGTTTTTT.